This T cell receptor beta chain comes out of a study of blood T cell repertoires in COVID-19. Whole-study context: Sites across the United States, Italy and Spain contributed samples from acute and convalescent COVID-19. The cDNA or gDNA used as material had been derived from T cells, B-cell-depleted T cells, or PBMCs.

The V and J ends lost 4 bases and 0 bases respectively, with 16 bases between them. Germline V gene data show CDR1 as LNHDA and CDR2 as SQIVND (reference sequence). The length of the CDR3 is 17 residues. Original methodology: Reference gene primers were amplified, and this amplification served to estimate nucleated cell counts. The method was immunoSEQ multiplex PCR; TCRdb's version includes in-frame clones alone and lacks a portion of them. From that table come the V and J calls and clone size; the DNA was used to work out D and trimming. The top ten hold around a quarter of the sample, which has about 140,000 clones, 88% seen once. This clone appeared a single time.

This TCR was sampled from a human donor in a cohort sampled during active COVID-19. Sequencing input: peripheral blood. This rearrangement joins TRBV19 to TRBJ1-3; D is unresolved. CDR3 in amino acids: CASSKSTTDLSGNTIYF. The CDR3 coding sequence is TGTGCCAGTAGTAAGTCGACGACTGATCTCTCTGGAAACACCATATATTTT.